This paragraph covers one T cell receptor (beta chain) sequence. Its antigen remains unidentified. This entry is derived from a study of cytomegalovirus exposure and HLA in healthy donors. Study results and limitations: Most sequenced TCRs were rare (though some public TCRs occurred in many donors). A later analysis linked around 15,000 TCR beta sequences to HLA alleles at 0.05 false discovery rate. Later analysis associated a missense DCLRE1C variant with TCR beta V- and J-gene trimming. The records held CMV serostatus as the only immune exposure information.

PCR used 60 Vbeta primers and 13 Jbeta primers. Sequencing was performed with immunoSEQ multiplex PCR; in TCRdb, only in-frame clones are kept and a portion is missing. The sample holds around 270,000 clones, 80% seen once. V lost 4 bases, J lost 2 bases, and 5 bases stayed unmatched. CDR1 and CDR2 from the germline V gene are MGHRA and YSYEKL. The CDR3 length is 16 residues. Sequencing was performed on PBMCs. This chain joins TRBV4-1 and TRBJ2-3; TRBD2 agrees at 11 bases. The TCR sequence derives from a girl aged 2-10 years in good health and CMV-seronegative. The CDR3 DNA follows: TGCGCCAGCAGCCTGACTAGCGGGGAAGTCACAGATACGCAGTATTTT. Its translation is CASSLTSGEVTDTQYF.